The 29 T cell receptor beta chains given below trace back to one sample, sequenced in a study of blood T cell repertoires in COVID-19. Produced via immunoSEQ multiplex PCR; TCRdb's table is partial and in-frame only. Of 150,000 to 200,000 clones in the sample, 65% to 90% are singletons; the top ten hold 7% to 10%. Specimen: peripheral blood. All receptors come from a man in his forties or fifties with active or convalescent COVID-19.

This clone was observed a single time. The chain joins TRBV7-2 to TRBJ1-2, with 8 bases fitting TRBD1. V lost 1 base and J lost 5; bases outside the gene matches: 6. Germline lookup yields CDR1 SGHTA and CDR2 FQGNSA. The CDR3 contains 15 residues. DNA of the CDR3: TGTGCCAGCAGCTTAGACAGACAGGGGTTATATGGCTACACCTTC. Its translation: CASSLDRQGLYGYTF.

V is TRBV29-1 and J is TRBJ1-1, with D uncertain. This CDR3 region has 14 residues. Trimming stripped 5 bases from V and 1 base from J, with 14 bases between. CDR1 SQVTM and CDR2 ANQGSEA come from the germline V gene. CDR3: CSVHNRGENTEAFF. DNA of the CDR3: TGCAGCGTTCATAATCGGGGAGAGAACACTGAAGCTTTCTTT. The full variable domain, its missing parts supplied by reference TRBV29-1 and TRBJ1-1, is SAVISQKPSRDICQRGTSLTIQCQVDSQVTMMFWYRQQPGQSLTLIATANQGSEATYESGFVIDKFPISRPNLTFSTLTVSNMSPEDSSIYLCSVHNRGENTEAFFGQGTRLTVV.

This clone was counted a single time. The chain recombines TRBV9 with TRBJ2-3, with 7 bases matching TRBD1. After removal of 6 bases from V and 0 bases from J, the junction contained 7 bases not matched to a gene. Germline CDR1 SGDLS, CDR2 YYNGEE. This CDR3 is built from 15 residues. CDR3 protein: CASTLTGYSTDTQYF. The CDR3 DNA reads TGTGCCAGCACCCTGACAGGGTATAGCACAGATACGCAGTATTTT. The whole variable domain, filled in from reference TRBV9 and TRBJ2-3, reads DSGVTQTPKHLITATGQRVTLRCSPRSGDLSVYWYQQSLDQGLQFLIQYYNGEERAKGNILERFSAQQFPDLHSELNLSSLELGDSALYFCASTLTGYSTDTQYFGPGTRLTVL.

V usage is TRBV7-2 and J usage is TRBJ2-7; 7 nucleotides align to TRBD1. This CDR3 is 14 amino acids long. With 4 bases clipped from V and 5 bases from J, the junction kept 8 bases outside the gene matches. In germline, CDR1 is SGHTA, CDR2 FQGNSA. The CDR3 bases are TGTGCCAGCAGCTCTCCGGGACAGACCCACGAGCAGTACTTC. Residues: CASSSPGQTHEQYF.

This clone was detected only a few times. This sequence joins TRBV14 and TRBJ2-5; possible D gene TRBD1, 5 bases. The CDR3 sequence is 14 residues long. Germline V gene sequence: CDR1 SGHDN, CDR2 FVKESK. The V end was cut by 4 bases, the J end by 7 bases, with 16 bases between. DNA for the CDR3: TGTGCCAGCAGCCCCGGACATACGAGAGGGACCCAGTACTTC. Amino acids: CASSPGHTRGTQYF.

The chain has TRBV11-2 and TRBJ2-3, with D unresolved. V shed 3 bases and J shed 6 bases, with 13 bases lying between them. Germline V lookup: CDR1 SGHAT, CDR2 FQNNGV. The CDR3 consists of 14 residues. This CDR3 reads CASSFSDSPDTQYF. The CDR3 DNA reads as TGTGCCAGCAGCTTTTCTGACTCCCCCGATACGCAGTATTTT. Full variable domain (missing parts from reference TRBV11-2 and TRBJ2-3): EAGVAQSPRYKIIEKRQSVAFWCNPISGHATLYWYQQILGQGPKLLIQFQNNGVVDDSQLPKDRFSAERLKGVDSTLKIQPAKLEDSAVYLCASSFSDSPDTQYFGPGTRLTVL.

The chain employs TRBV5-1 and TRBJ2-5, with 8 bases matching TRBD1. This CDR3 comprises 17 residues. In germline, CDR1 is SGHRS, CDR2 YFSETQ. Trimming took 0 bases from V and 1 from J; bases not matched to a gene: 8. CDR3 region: CASSLGTNRGIQETQYF. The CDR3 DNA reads TGCGCCAGCAGCTTGGGGACAAACAGGGGGATCCAAGAGACCCAGTACTTC.

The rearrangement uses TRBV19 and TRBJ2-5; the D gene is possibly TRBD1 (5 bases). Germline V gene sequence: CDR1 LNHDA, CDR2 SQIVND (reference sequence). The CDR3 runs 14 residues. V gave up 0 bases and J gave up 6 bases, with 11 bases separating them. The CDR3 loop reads CASSIDLQAKTQYF. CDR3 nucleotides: TGTGCCAGTAGTATAGATCTACAGGCGAAGACCCAGTACTTC.

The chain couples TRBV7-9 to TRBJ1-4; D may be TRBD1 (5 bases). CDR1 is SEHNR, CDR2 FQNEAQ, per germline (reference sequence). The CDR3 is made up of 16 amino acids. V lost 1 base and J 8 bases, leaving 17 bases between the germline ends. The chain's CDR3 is CASSLGAGGLKEKLFF. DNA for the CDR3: TGTGCCAGCAGCTTAGGTGCGGGGGGTCTTAAGGAAAAACTGTTTTTT.

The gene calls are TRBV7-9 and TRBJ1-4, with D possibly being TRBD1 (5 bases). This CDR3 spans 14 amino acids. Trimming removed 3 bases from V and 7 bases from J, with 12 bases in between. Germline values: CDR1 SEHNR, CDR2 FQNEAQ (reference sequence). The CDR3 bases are TGTGCCAGCAGCTTGGGGGACTCTTTTGAAAAACTGTTTTTT. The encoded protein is CASSLGDSFEKLFF.

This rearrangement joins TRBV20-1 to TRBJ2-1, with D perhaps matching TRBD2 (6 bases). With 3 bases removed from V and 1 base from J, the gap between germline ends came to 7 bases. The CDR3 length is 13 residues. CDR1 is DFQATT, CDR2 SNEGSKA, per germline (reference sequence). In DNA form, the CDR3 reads TGCAGTGCTAGTAGCGGATCCTACAATGAGCAGTTCTTC. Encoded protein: CSASSGSYNEQFF.

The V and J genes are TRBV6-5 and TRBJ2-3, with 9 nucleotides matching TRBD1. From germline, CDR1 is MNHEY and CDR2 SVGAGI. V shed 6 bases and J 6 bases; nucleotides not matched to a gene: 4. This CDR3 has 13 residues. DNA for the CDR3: TGTGCCAGCAGCCGGACAGGGGCGGATACGCAGTATTTT. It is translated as CASSRTGADTQYF.

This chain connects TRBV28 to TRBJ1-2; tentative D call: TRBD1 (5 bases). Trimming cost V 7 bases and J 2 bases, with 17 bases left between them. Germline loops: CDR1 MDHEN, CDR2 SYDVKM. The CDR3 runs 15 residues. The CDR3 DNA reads TGTGCCAGCAAGATGGACATACCAGGGAACTATGGCTACACCTTC. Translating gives CASKMDIPGNYGYTF.

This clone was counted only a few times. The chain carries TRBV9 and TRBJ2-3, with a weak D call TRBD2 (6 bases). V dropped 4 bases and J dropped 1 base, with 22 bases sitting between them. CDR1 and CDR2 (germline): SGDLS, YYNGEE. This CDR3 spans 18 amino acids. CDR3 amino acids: CASSSHPGVDLGTDTQYF. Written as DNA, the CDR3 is TGTGCCAGCAGCTCCCACCCGGGAGTGGATTTGGGCACAGATACGCAGTATTTT.

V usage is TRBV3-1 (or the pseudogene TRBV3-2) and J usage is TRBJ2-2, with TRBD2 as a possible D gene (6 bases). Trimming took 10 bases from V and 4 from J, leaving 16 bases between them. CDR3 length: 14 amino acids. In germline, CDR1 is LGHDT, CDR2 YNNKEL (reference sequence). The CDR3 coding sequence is TGTGCCACAAAAGCGGGTCGGGGCACCGGGGAGCTGTTTTTT. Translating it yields CATKAGRGTGELFF.

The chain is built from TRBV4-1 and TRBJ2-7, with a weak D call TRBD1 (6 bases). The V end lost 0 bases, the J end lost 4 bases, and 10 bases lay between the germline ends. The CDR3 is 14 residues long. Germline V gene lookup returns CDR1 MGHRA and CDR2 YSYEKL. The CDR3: CASSQDWTEYEQYF. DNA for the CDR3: TGCGCCAGCAGCCAAGACTGGACAGAATACGAGCAGTACTTC.

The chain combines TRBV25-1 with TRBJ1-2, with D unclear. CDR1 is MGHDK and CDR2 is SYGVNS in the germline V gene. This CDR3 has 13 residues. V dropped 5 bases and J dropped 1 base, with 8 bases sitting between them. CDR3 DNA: TGTGCCAGCAGTTCGCAGAATAACTATGGCTACACCTTC. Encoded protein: CASSSQNNYGYTF.

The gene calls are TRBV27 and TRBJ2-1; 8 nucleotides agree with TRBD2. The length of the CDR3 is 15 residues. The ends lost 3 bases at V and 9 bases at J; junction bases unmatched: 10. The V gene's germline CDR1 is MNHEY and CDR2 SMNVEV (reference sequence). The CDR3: CASSFSASGFREQFF. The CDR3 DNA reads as TGTGCCAGCAGTTTTTCCGCTAGCGGGTTCCGTGAGCAGTTCTTC.

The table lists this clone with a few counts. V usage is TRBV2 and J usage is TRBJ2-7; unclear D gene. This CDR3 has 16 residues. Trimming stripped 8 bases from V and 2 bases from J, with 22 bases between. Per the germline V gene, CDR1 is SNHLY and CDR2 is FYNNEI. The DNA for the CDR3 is TGTGCCAGCGGTGGCTCCGGTCCACTTAAAACCTACGAGCAGTACTTC. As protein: CASGGSGPLKTYEQYF.

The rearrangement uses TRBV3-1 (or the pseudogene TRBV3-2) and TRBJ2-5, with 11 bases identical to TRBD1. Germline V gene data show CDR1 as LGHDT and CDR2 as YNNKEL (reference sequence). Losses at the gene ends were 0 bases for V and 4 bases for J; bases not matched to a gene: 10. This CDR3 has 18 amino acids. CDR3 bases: TGTGCCAGCAGCCAAGAAGGTCCGGGACAGGGGGTCGGAGAGACCCAGTACTTC. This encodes CASSQEGPGQGVGETQYF.

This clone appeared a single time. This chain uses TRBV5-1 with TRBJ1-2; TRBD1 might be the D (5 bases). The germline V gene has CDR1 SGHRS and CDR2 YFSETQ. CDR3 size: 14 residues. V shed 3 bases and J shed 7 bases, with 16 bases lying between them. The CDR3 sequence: CASSSGGRERGYTF. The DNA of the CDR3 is TGCGCCAGCAGCTCGGGAGGCAGGGAGCGTGGCTACACCTTC.

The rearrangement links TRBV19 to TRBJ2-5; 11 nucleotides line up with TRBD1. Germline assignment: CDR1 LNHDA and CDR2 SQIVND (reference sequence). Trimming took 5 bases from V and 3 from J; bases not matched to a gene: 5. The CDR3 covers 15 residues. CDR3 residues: CASSGRDRGEETQYF. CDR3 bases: TGTGCCAGTAGTGGCCGGGACAGGGGGGAAGAGACCCAGTACTTC.

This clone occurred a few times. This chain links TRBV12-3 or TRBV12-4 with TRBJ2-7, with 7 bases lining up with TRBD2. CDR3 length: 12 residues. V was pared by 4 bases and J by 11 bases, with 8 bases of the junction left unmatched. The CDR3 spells CASSSGGDSEYF. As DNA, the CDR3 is TGTGCCAGCAGTTCTGGGGGGGACTCGGAGTACTTC.

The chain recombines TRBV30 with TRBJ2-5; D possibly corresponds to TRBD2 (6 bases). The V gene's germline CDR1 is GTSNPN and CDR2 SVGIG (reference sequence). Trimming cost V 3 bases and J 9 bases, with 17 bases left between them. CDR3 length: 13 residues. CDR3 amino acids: CAWRKGHSGAQYF. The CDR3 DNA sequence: TGTGCCTGGAGAAAAGGGCACTCGGGGGCCCAGTACTTC.

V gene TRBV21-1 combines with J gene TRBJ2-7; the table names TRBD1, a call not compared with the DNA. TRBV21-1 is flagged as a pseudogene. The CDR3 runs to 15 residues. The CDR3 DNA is TGTGCCAGCAGCAAAGCCCGCAGGGTGCACTACGAGCAGTACTTC. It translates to CASSKARRVHYEQYF.

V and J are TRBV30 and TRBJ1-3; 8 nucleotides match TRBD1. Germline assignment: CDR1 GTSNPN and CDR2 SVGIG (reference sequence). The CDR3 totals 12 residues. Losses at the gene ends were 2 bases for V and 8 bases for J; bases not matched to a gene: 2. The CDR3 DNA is TGTGCCTGGAGTAGACAGGGGTACACCATATATTTT. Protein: CAWSRQGYTIYF. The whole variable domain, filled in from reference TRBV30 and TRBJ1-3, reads SQTIHQWPATLVQPVGSPLSLECTVEGTSNPNLYWYRQAAGRGLQLLFYSVGIGQISSEVPQNLSASRPQDRQFILSSKKLLLSDSGFYLCAWSRQGYTIYFGEGSWLTVV.

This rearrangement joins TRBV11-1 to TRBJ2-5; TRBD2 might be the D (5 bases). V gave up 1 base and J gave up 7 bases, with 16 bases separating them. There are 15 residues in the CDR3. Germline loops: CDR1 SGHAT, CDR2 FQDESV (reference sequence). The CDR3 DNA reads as TGTGCCAGCAGCTTAGAGTTTCCGGGATTGGGGACCCAGTACTTC. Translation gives CASSLEFPGLGTQYF.

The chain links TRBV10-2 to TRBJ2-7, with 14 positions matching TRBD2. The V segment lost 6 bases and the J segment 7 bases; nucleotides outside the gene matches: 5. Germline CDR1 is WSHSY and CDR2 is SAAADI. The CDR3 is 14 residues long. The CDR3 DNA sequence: TGCGCCAGCAGGGGACTAGCGGGAGTTGGTGAGCAGTACTTC. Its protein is CASRGLAGVGEQYF.

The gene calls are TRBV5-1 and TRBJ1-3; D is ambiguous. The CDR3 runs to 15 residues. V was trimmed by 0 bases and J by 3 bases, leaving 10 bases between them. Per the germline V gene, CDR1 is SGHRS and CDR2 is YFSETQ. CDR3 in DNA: TGCGCCAGCAGCTTGGGCGCAGGTAATGGAAACACCATATATTTT. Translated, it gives CASSLGAGNGNTIYF.